This TCR beta chain was captured in a study of cytomegalovirus exposure and HLA in healthy donors. Amplification used 60 Vbeta primers and 13 Jbeta primers. The repertoire was sequenced with immunoSEQ multiplex PCR; TCRdb's copy has only in-frame clones and lacks some. The sample has about 110,000 clones, approximately 80% seen once. The receptor comes from a male donor in good health and CMV-seronegative. Specimen: PBMCs.

CDR3 nucleotides: TGTGCCAGCAGCAGCGCCGTACTAGCGGGGAACACAGATACGCAGTATTTT. It translates to CASSSAVLAGNTDTQYF. The chain is built from TRBV5-4 and TRBJ2-3, with TRBD2 matching 10 bases. J lost 2 bases, V lost 4 bases, and 10 bases had no gene match. Germline assignment: CDR1 SGHNT and CDR2 YYREEE (reference sequence). This CDR3 contains 17 residues.